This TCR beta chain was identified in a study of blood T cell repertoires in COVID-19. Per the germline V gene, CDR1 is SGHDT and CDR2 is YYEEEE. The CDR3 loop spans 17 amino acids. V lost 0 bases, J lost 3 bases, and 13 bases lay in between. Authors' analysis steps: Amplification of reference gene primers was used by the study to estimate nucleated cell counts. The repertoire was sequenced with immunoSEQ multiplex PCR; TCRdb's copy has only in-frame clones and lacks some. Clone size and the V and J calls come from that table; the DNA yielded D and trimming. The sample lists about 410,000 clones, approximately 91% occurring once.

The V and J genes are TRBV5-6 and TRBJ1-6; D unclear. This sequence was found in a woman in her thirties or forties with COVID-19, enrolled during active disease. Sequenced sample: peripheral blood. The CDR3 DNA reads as TGTGCCAGCAGCTTGGGCAGGATCCACCGCTATAATTCACCCCTCCACTTT. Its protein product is CASSLGRIHRYNSPLHF.